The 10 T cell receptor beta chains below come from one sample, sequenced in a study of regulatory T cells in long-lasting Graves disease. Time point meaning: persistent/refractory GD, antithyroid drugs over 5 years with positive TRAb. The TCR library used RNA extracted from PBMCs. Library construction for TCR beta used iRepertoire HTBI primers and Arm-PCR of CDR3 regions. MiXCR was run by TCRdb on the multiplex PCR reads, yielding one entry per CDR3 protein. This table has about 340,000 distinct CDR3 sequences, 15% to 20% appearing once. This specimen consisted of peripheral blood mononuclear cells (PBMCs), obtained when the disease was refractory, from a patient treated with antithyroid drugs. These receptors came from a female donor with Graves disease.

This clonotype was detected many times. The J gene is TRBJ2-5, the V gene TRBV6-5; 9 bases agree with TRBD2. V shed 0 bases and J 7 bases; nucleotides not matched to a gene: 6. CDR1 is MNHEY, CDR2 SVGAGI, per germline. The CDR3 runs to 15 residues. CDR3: CASSYSSGSPGTQYF. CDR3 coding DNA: TGTGCCAGCAGTTACTCTAGCGGGAGCCCGGGGACCCAGTACTTC.

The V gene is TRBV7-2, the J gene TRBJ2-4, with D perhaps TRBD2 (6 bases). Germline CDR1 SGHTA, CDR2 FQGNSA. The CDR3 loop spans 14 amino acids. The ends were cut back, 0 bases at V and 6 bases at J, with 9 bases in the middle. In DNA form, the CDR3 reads TGTGCCAGCAGCTTAGCGTACGGGGGAAACATTCAGTACTTC. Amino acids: CASSLAYGGNIQYF.

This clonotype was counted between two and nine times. The CDR3 is CASSEGPTDYGYTF. CDR3 in DNA: TGTGCCAGCAGCGAAGGCCCCACTGACTATGGCTACACCTTC. The chain recombines TRBV7-9 with TRBJ1-2; D gene ambiguous. CDR1 is SEHNR and CDR2 is FQNEAQ in the germline V gene (reference sequence). V was clipped by 5 bases and J by 3 bases, with 13 bases between them. The CDR3 loop spans 14 amino acids. Full variable domain (missing parts from reference TRBV7-9 and TRBJ1-2): DTGVSQNPRHKITKRGQNVTFRCDPISEHNRLYWYRQTLGQGPEFLTYFQNEAQLEKSRLLSDRFSAERPKGSFSTLEIQRTEQGDSAMYLCASSEGPTDYGYTFGSGTRLTVV.

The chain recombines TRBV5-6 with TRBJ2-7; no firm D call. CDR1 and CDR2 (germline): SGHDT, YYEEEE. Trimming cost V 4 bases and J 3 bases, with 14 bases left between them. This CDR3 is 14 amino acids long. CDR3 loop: CASSRVQGFYEQYF. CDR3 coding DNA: TGTGCCAGCAGCCGGGTACAAGGGTTCTACGAGCAGTACTTC. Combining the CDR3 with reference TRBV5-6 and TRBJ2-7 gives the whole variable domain DAGVTQSPTHLIKTRGQQVTLRCSPKSGHDTVSWYQQALGQGPQFIFQYYEEEERQRGNFPDRFSGHQFPNYSSELNVNALLLGDSALYLCASSRVQGFYEQYFGPGTRLTVT.

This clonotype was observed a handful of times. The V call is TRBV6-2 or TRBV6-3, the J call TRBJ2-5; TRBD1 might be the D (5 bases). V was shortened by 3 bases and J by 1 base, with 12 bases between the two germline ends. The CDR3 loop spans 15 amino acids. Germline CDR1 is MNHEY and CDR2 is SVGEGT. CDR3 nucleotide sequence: TGTGCCAGCAGTTATCCTGACAGAGCCCAAGAGACCCAGTACTTC. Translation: CASSYPDRAQETQYF.

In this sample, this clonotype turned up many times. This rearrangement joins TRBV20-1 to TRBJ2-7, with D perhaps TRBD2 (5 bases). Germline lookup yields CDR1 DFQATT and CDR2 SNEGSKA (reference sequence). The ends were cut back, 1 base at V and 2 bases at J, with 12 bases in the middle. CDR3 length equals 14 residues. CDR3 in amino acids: CSARASGAAYEQYF. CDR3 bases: TGCAGTGCTAGAGCGAGCGGAGCCGCCTACGAGCAGTACTTC.

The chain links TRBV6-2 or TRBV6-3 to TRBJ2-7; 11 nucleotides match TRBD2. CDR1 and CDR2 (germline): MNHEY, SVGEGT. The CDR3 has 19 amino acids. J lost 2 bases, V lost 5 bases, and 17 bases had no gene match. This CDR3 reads CASSRVHLSGTSGPYEQYF. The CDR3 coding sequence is TGTGCCAGCAGTCGAGTGCATCTTTCCGGGACTAGCGGACCCTACGAGCAGTACTTC.

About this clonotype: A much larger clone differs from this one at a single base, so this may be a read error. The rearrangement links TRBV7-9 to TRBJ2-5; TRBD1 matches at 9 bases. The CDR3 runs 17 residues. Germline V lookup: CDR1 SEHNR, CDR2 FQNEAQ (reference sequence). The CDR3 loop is CASRGGAGTGREEAQYF. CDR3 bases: TGTGCCAGCCGAGGAGGGGCCGGGACAGGGAGAGAAGAGGCCCAGTACTTC.

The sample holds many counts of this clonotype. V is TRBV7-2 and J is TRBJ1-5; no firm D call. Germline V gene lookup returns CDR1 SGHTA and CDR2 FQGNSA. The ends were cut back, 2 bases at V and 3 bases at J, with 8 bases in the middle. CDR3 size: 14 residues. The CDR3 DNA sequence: TGTGCCAGCAGCTTAACGGCAGACAATCAGCCCCAGCATTTT. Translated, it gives CASSLTADNQPQHF.

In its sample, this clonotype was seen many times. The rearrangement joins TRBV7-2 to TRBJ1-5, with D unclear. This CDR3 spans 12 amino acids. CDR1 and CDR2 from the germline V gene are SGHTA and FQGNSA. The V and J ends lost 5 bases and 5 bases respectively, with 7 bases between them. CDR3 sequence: CASSSRDQPQHF. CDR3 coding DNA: TGTGCCAGCAGCAGCAGAGATCAGCCCCAGCATTTT.